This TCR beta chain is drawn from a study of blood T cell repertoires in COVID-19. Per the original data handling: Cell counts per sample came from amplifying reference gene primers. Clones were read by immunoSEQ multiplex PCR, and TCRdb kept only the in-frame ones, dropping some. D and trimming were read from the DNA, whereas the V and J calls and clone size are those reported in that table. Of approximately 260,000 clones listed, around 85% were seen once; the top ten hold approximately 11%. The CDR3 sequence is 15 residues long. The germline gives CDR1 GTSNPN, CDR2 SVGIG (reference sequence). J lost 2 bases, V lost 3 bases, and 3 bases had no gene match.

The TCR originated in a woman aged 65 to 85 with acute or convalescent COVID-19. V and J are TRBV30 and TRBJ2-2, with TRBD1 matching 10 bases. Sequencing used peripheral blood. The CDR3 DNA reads TGTGCCTGGAGGGGACAGGGGCTCAACACCGGGGAGCTGTTTTTT. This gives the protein CAWRGQGLNTGELFF.